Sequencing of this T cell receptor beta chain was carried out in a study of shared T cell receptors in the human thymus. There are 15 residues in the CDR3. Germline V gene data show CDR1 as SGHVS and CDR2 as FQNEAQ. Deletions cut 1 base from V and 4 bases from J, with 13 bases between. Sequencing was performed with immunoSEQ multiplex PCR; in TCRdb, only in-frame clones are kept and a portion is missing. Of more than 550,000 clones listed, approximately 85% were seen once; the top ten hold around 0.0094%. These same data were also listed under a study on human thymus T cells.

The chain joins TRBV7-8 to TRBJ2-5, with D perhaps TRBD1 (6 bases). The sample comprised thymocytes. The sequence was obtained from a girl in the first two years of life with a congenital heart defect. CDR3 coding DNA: TGTGCCAGCAGCTTAGGGACAGCGGTGGGAGAGACCCAGTACTTC. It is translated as CASSLGTAVGETQYF.